The 5 T cell receptor beta chains reported below all come from one sample, sequenced in a study of T cells expressing NK-cell markers. TCRdb reprocessed the 5' RACE reads, with one entry per CDR3 protein and no DNA. This table lists around 470,000 distinct CDR3 sequences. Sample: blood T cells: a sorted CD56 or NKG2C T cell subset, CD4+ or CD8+ T cells, or bulk PBMC T cells (not recorded which). The receptors were sampled from a woman aged 50 to 60 in good health.

The chain is built from TRBV11-2 and TRBJ2-7; TCRdb names TRBD1, which stays unverified in the absence of DNA. The germline V gene has CDR1 SGHAT and CDR2 FQNNGV. This CDR3 spans 14 amino acids. The CDR3 is CASSATGVRYEQYF.

The genes are TRBV4-2 and TRBJ1-3; TCRdb's D call, TRBD1, is unchecked because there is no DNA. The CDR3 loop spans 18 amino acids. CDR1 LGHNA and CDR2 YNFKEQ come from the germline V gene. The CDR3 sequence is CASSRGGQGGISGNTIYF.

This chain links TRBV12-3 or TRBV12-4 with TRBJ2-5; no DNA is available, so the TRBD2 call from TCRdb remains unchecked. This CDR3 region has 15 residues. CDR3 sequence reads: CASSPILAGGETQYF.

The chain combines TRBV24-1 with TRBJ2-5; the TCRdb call, TRBD2, lacks DNA for checking. This CDR3 comprises 12 residues. Germline V gives CDR1 KGHDR, CDR2 SFDVKD. This chain's CDR3 is CATGTSGVTQYF.

This chain connects TRBV4-2 to TRBJ2-1; TCRdb names TRBD2, which stays unverified in the absence of DNA. The CDR3 is made up of 15 amino acids. Germline lookup yields CDR1 LGHNA and CDR2 YNFKEQ. Here the CDR3 reads CASSPSGRQHNEQFF.